This passage covers 28 T cell receptor beta chains from one sample sequenced in a study of cytomegalovirus exposure and HLA in healthy donors. Use of 60 Vbeta and 13 Jbeta primers characterized the PCR. The protocol was immunoSEQ multiplex PCR, while the TCRdb copy is restricted to in-frame clones and leaves out a portion. The sample holds more than 65,000 clones, 82% seen once. Sequencing was performed on PBMCs. These receptors came from a man aged 18 to 29 in good health and CMV-seronegative.

The chain recombines TRBV4-3 with TRBJ2-7; 7 bases line up with TRBD2. This CDR3 has 15 amino acids. The ends lost 2 bases at V and 3 bases at J; junction bases unmatched: 7. CDR1 is LGHNA, CDR2 YSLEER, per germline. In DNA form, the CDR3 reads TGCGCCAGCAGCCAAACGGCGGGGGATCACTACGAGCAGTACTTC. Residues: CASSQTAGDHYEQYF.

The chain is built from TRBV30 and TRBJ2-7; D uncertain. Germline V gene data show CDR1 as GTSNPN and CDR2 as SVGIG (reference sequence). This CDR3 is built from 14 residues. Trimming took off 0 bases at V and 7 bases at J, with 16 bases between the two ends. This CDR3 is CAWSVPGIVREQYF. CDR3 in DNA: TGTGCCTGGAGTGTTCCAGGCATAGTCAGGGAGCAGTACTTC.

The chain joins TRBV7-3 to TRBJ1-4; TRBD1 matches 8 bases. The CDR3 contains 16 residues. The germline V gene encodes CDR1 SGHTA and CDR2 FQGTGA. Germline trimming cut 5 bases from V and 7 bases from J; bases unmatched to any gene: 12. The CDR3 nucleotides read TGTGCCAGCAGCCCCAGGACAGGGAGAGGTTGTGAAAAACTGTTTTTT. As protein: CASSPRTGRGCEKLFF.

The genes are TRBV25-1 and TRBJ1-1; no firm D call. V was clipped by 6 bases and J by 6 bases, with 17 bases between them. The CDR3 covers 14 residues. CDR1 is MGHDK, CDR2 SYGVNS, per germline. The CDR3 region has the DNA TGTGCCAGCAGCGCACGTGGGCGTAACCCTGAAGCTTTCTTT. This gives the protein CASSARGRNPEAFF.

This chain connects TRBV29-1 to TRBJ2-2; D possibly corresponds to TRBD1 (6 bases). Per germline, CDR1 SQVTM and CDR2 ANQGSEA. Between the trimmed V and J ends, which lost 4 bases and 7 bases, there was a span of 16 bases. CDR3 size: 14 residues. The chain's CDR3 is CSVVAQGIIGELFF. DNA of the CDR3: TGCAGCGTTGTTGCCCAGGGGATCATCGGGGAGCTGTTTTTT.

V gene TRBV5-1 combines with J gene TRBJ2-2; TRBD2 might be the D (5 bases). Trimming took 1 base from V and 2 from J, leaving 9 bases between them. The CDR3 is made up of 15 amino acids. Germline values: CDR1 SGHRS, CDR2 YFSETQ. The CDR3 loop is CASSLHRGNTGELFF. CDR3 coding DNA: TGCGCCAGCAGCTTGCATCGGGGTAACACCGGGGAGCTGTTTTTT. The full variable domain, in which reference TRBV5-1 and TRBJ2-2 provide the parts outside the CDR3, is KAGVTQTPRYLIKTRGQQVTLSCSPISGHRSVSWYQQTPGQGLQFLFEYFSETQRNKGNFPGRFSGRQFSNSRSEMNVSTLELGDSALYLCASSLHRGNTGELFFGEGSRLTVL.

V and J are TRBV5-6 and TRBJ1-5; D gene uncertain. V shed 2 bases and J shed 2 bases, with 8 bases lying between them. Germline V CDR1 and CDR2: SGHDT, YYEEEE. This CDR3 spans 14 amino acids. For the CDR3, the DNA is TGTGCCAGCAGCTTCCTTGAGGGCAATCAGCCCCAGCATTTT. Translation: CASSFLEGNQPQHF.

The V call is TRBV7-3, the J call TRBJ1-1; D is undetermined. Germline V gene sequence: CDR1 SGHTA, CDR2 FQGTGA. The V and J ends lost 2 bases and 3 bases respectively, with 10 bases between them. The CDR3 is 14 residues long. The CDR3 nucleotides are TGTGCCAGCAGCTTAGAGGGAGTGGACACTGAAGCTTTCTTT. Its translation is CASSLEGVDTEAFF.

The chain carries TRBV2 and TRBJ1-1; D is unclear. Trimming stripped 4 bases from V and 0 bases from J, with 6 bases between. CDR1 and CDR2 from the germline V gene are SNHLY and FYNNEI. This CDR3 is built from 13 residues. The CDR3 loop is CASSAEMNTEAFF. CDR3 bases: TGTGCCAGCAGTGCAGAAATGAACACTGAAGCTTTCTTT. The variable domain in full, with the rest retrieved from reference TRBV2 and TRBJ1-1, is EPEVTQTPSHQVTQMGQEVILRCVPISNHLYFYWYRQILGQKVEFLVSFYNNEISEKSEIFDDQFSVERPDGSNFTLKIRSTKLEDSAMYFCASSAEMNTEAFFGQGTRLTVV.

The DNA for the CDR3 is TGTGCCATCAAGGCGGATCACACTGAAGCTTTCTTT. Amino acid sequence: CAIKADHTEAFF. This chain connects TRBV10-3 to TRBJ1-1; D gene ambiguous. The V and J ends lost 7 bases and 3 bases respectively, with 9 bases between them. This CDR3 is built from 12 residues. CDR1 and CDR2 from the germline V gene are ENHRY and SYGVKD.

J is TRBJ2-5 and V is TRBV6-5, with 7 nucleotides matching TRBD2. Germline trimming cut 5 bases from V and 5 bases from J; bases unmatched to any gene: 5. The CDR3 consists of 13 residues. Germline V gives CDR1 MNHEY, CDR2 SVGAGI. The CDR3 DNA reads as TGTGCCAGCAGTCCGCGGGGGATGGAGACCCAGTACTTC. Protein: CASSPRGMETQYF.

V and J are TRBV13 and TRBJ2-2, with D unclear. V lost 2 bases and J 3 bases, leaving 16 bases between the germline ends. The germline V gene encodes CDR1 PRHDT and CDR2 FYEKMQ (reference sequence). The CDR3 covers 17 residues. The CDR3 bases are TGTGCCAGCAGCTTAAAGGTCAGGTTTCAAGACACCGGGGAGCTGTTTTTT. Its translation: CASSLKVRFQDTGELFF.

The V and J genes are TRBV9 and TRBJ2-3; a possible D gene is TRBD2 (6 bases). The V end was cut by 3 bases, the J end by 0 bases, with 14 bases between. CDR1 is SGDLS, CDR2 YYNGEE, per germline. The length of the CDR3 is 16 residues. CDR3 bases: TGTGCCAGCAGCGATGGGACTTACACTAGCACAGATACGCAGTATTTT. Amino acids: CASSDGTYTSTDTQYF.

This clone was seen a few times. The chain couples TRBV28 to TRBJ2-3; 10 nucleotides match TRBD2. This CDR3 is 17 amino acids long. V lost 5 bases and J lost 0; bases outside the gene matches: 8. Per germline, CDR1 MDHEN and CDR2 SYDVKM. The CDR3 loop reads CASSPWGTSASTDTQYF. CDR3 bases: TGTGCCAGCAGTCCTTGGGGGACTAGCGCTAGCACAGATACGCAGTATTTT.

J is TRBJ2-1 and V is TRBV9; D not certain. V was cut by 3 bases and J by 3 bases, with 4 bases left in between. The length of the CDR3 is 12 residues. Germline CDR1 is SGDLS and CDR2 is YYNGEE. For the CDR3, the DNA is TGTGCCAGCAGCGACAGCTACAATGAGCAGTTCTTC. Residues: CASSDSYNEQFF.

V usage is TRBV6-5 and J usage is TRBJ1-2; 10 bases agree with TRBD1. The CDR3 sequence is 16 residues long. Germline V gene sequence: CDR1 MNHEY, CDR2 SVGAGI. V lost 4 bases, J lost 5 bases, and 10 bases stayed unmatched. The CDR3 DNA is TGTGCCAGCAGTTCCCAAGACAGGGGGCGCGGGTATGGCTACACCTTC. Its protein product is CASSSQDRGRGYGYTF.

In DNA, the CDR3 is TGCGCCAGCAGCCAAGCCCAGGGGGCAGGCGAGCAGTACTTC. It is translated as CASSQAQGAGEQYF. The V gene is TRBV4-3, the J gene TRBJ2-7; 8 bases are shared with TRBD1. Trimming cost V 1 base and J 6 bases; bases outside gene matches: 5. CDR1 is LGHNA, CDR2 YSLEER, per germline. There are 14 residues in the CDR3.

The chain uses TRBV7-3 and TRBJ2-3; 8 bases line up with TRBD2. Germline loops: CDR1 SGHTA, CDR2 FQGTGA. The CDR3 totals 16 residues. The V segment lost 2 bases and the J segment 0 bases; nucleotides outside the gene matches: 4. The CDR3 reads CASSLSPSGSTDTQYF. CDR3 in DNA: TGTGCCAGCAGCTTATCACCTAGCGGGAGCACAGATACGCAGTATTTT.

The CDR3 here is CASTGGAYEQYF. CDR3 DNA: TGTGCCAGCACGGGCGGGGCCTACGAGCAGTACTTC. The gene calls are TRBV6-5 and TRBJ2-7; D perhaps matches TRBD2 (6 bases). Germline assignment: CDR1 MNHEY and CDR2 SVGAGI. This CDR3 contains 12 residues. Trimming shortened V by 7 bases and J by 2 bases, and 9 bases separated the two germline ends.

J is TRBJ1-5 and V is TRBV25-1, with 8 bases identical to TRBD1. The germline V gene has CDR1 MGHDK and CDR2 SYGVNS. The CDR3 spans 12 residues. The CDR3 DNA reads TGTGGCTACAGGGGGTATGGACAGCCCCAGCATTTT. Translated: CGYRGYGQPQHF. Variable domain in full (rest from reference TRBV25-1 and TRBJ1-5): EADIYQTPRYLVIGTGKKITLECSQTMGHDKMYWYQQDPGMELHLIHYSYGVNSTEKGDLSSESTVSRIRTEHFPLTLESARPSHTSQYLCGYRGYGQPQHFGDGTRLSIL.

The chain employs TRBV7-6 and TRBJ2-7; 7 bases map to TRBD1. V shed 5 bases, J shed 1 base, and the junction held 8 bases outside the gene matches. This CDR3 contains 15 residues. The germline V gene encodes CDR1 SGHVS and CDR2 FNYEAQ. CDR3 coding DNA: TGTGCCAGCAGCCTAGGGGGCGCGAGTTCCTACGAGCAGTACTTC. Its protein product is CASSLGGASSYEQYF.

The chain links TRBV5-4 to TRBJ1-5; D may be TRBD1 (5 bases). V shed 0 bases and J shed 6 bases, with 13 bases lying between them. This CDR3 spans 15 amino acids. In germline, CDR1 is SGHNT, CDR2 YYREEE (reference sequence). Here the CDR3 DNA reads TGTGCCAGCAGCTTGGGCGGTACAGGCAGTCAGCCCCAGCATTTT. Residues: CASSLGGTGSQPQHF.

The chain employs TRBV18 and TRBJ1-2; unclear D gene. Trimming left V 3 bases short and J 10 bases short, with 15 bases between. CDR3 length equals 13 residues. Germline CDR1 reads KGHSH; CDR2 reads LQKENI. The DNA for the CDR3 is TGTGCCAGCTCACCCCCCGGTGTTGTAAACTACACCTTC. The encoded protein is CASSPPGVVNYTF.

The V gene is TRBV4-3, the J gene TRBJ2-2; D might be TRBD2 (6 bases). This CDR3 has 15 residues. The ends were cut back, 4 bases at V and 6 bases at J, with 15 bases in the middle. In germline, CDR1 is LGHNA, CDR2 YSLEER. This CDR3 reads CASSRDLTNAGELFF. CDR3 DNA: TGCGCCAGCAGCCGGGACTTGACAAACGCCGGGGAGCTGTTTTTT.

The chain recombines TRBV30 with TRBJ2-3; perhaps TRBD1 as D (6 bases). The germline CDR1 and CDR2 sequences are GTSNPN and SVGIG (reference sequence). Trimming took 0 bases from V and 2 from J, leaving 12 bases between them. The CDR3 runs to 15 residues. The CDR3: CAWSVGGRNTDTQYF. The CDR3 nucleotides read TGTGCCTGGAGTGTTGGGGGCAGAAACACAGATACGCAGTATTTT.

The chain uses TRBV27 and TRBJ2-7; 10 bases match TRBD2. The V gene end was trimmed by 2 bases and the J gene end by 4 bases; junction bases not matched to a gene: 5. This CDR3 region has 15 residues. CDR1 and CDR2 from the germline V gene are MNHEY and SMNVEV (reference sequence). The CDR3 nucleotides are TGTGCCAGCAGTTTACTAGCGGGAGACTGGTACGAGCAGTACTTC. Amino acids: CASSLLAGDWYEQYF.

J is TRBJ2-2 and V is TRBV28; 8 bases are shared with TRBD1. The CDR3 totals 17 residues. Germline lookup yields CDR1 MDHEN and CDR2 SYDVKM. V was pared by 5 bases and J by 1 base, with 9 bases of the junction left unmatched. In DNA form, the CDR3 reads TGTGCCAGCAGTAACCGAGTAGGGACAGGGAACACCGGGGAGCTGTTTTTT. The encoded protein is CASSNRVGTGNTGELFF.

V gene TRBV28 combines with J gene TRBJ2-7; D perhaps matches TRBD2 (5 bases). Trimming left V 8 bases short and J 4 bases short, with 24 bases between. Germline CDR1 reads MDHEN; CDR2 reads SYDVKM. The CDR3 extends over 16 amino acids. DNA of the CDR3: TGTGCCAGCCCCAAAACGCCGCGGGCCTCCGATTACGAGCAGTACTTC. Protein sequence: CASPKTPRASDYEQYF.